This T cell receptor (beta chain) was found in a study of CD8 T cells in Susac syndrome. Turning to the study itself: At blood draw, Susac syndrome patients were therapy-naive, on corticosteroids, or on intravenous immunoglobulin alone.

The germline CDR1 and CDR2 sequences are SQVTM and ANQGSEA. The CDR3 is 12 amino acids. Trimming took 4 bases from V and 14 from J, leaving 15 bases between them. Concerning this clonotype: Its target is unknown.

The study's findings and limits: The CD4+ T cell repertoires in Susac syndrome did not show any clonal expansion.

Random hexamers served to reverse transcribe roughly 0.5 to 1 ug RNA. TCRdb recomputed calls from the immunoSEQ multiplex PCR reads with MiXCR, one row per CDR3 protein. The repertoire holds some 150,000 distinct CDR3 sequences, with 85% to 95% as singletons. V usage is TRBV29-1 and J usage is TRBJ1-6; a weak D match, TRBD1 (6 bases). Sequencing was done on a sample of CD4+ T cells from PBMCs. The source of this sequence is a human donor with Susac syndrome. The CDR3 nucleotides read TGCAGCGTTGGCGCCAAAGGGGGGGCCCTCCACTTT. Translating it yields CSVGAKGGALHF.